This T cell receptor (beta chain) is from a study of blood T cell repertoires in COVID-19. Across the study: The study drew acute and convalescent COVID-19 samples from the United States, Italy and Spain. T cells, B-cell-depleted T cells, or PBMCs provided the cDNA or gDNA that served as material.

Study processing details: Scientists estimated how many nucleated cells there were by amplifying reference gene primers. Measured with immunoSEQ multiplex PCR; TCRdb has only the in-frame clones, and not every one. V and J calls and clone size follow that table, whereas D and trimming were derived from the DNA. This sample carries some 240,000 clones, 89% of them seen once, and the ten largest clones take roughly 5%. The germline V gene has CDR1 MGHRA and CDR2 YSYEKL. This CDR3 has 14 amino acids. Trimming took 1 base from V and 3 from J, leaving 9 bases between them. Sequenced input: peripheral blood. This TCR derives from a middle-aged woman who had recovered from COVID-19. This sequence joins TRBV4-1 and TRBJ1-2; D unresolved. DNA of the CDR3: TGCGCCAGCAGCCAAGTGGGCAATTACTATGGCTACACCTTC. Translating gives CASSQVGNYYGYTF.